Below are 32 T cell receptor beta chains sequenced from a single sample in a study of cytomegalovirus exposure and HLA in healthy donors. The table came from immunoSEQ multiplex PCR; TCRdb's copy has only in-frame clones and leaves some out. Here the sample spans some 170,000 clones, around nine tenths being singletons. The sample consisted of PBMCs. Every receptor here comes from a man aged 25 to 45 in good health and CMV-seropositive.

The CDR3 DNA reads TGTGCCAGCAGTTTCGTTTGGGGGACTAGCGGGAATGGTGAGCAGTTCTTC. It encodes CASSFVWGTSGNGEQFF. The chain uses TRBV27 and TRBJ2-1, with 13 positions matching TRBD2. The CDR3 has 17 residues. The junction had 11 bases not matched to a gene; V was cut back by 3 bases and J by 9 bases. CDR1 MNHEY and CDR2 SMNVEV come from the germline V gene (reference sequence).

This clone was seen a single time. The CDR3, as DNA: TGTGCCAGCAGTCTCTACCGGGGGCAAGAGACCCAGTACTTC. Its protein is CASSLYRGQETQYF. This chain joins TRBV28 and TRBJ2-5; perhaps TRBD2 as D (6 bases). The CDR3 runs 14 residues. Trimming took off 5 bases at V and 2 bases at J, with 12 bases between the two ends. The V gene's germline CDR1 is MDHEN and CDR2 SYDVKM.

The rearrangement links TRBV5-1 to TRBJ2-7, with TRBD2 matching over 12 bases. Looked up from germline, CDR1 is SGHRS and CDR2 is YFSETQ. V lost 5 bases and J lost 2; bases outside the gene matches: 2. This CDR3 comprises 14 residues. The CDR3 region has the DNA TGCGCCAGCAGGCTAGCGGGAGGGCCCTACGAGCAGTACTTC. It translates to CASRLAGGPYEQYF. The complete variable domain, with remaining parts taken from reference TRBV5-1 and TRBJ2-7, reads KAGVTQTPRYLIKTRGQQVTLSCSPISGHRSVSWYQQTPGQGLQFLFEYFSETQRNKGNFPGRFSGRQFSNSRSEMNVSTLELGDSALYLCASRLAGGPYEQYFGPGTRLTVT.

CDR3 protein: CATSRRERTAAHYGYTF. In DNA, the CDR3 is TGTGCCACCAGCAGGAGGGAAAGGACAGCCGCACACTATGGCTACACCTTC. V gene TRBV15 combines with J gene TRBJ1-2; D possibly corresponds to TRBD1 (6 bases). In germline, CDR1 is LNHNV, CDR2 YYDKDF (reference sequence). The length of the CDR3 is 17 residues. V was shortened by 3 bases and J by 3 bases, with 20 bases between the two germline ends. The full variable domain, rest sourced from reference TRBV15 and TRBJ1-2, is DAMVIQNPRYQVTQFGKPVTLSCSQTLNHNVMYWYQQKSSQAPKLLFHYYDKDFNNEADTPDNFQSRRPNTSFCFLDIRSPGLGDTAMYLCATSRRERTAAHYGYTFGSGTRLTVV.

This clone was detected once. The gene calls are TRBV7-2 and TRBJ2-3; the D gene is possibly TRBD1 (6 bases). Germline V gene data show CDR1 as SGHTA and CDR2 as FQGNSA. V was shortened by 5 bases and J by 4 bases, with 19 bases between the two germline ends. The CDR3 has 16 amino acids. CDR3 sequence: CASSLVGTSGPDTQYF. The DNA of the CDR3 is TGTGCCAGCAGCCTTGTCGGGACAAGTGGCCCAGATACGCAGTATTTT.

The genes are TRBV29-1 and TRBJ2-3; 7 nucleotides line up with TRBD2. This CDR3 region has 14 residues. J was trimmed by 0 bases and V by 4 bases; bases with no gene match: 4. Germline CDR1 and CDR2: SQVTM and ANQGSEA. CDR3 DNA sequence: TGCAGCGTTGTCGGGACTACAAGCACAGATACGCAGTATTTT. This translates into CSVVGTTSTDTQYF.

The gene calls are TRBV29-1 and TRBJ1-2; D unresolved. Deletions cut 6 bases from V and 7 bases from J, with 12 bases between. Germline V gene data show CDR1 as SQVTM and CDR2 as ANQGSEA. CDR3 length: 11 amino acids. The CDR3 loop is CSVALEGGYTF. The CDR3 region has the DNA TGCAGCGTCGCCCTCGAAGGTGGCTACACCTTC.

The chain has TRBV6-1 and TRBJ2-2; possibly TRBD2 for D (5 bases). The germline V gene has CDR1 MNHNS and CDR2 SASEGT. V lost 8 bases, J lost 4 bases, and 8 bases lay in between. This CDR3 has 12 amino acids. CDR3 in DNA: TGTGCCAGCCTACGGGGCACCGGGGAGCTGTTTTTT. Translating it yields CASLRGTGELFF.

The CDR3 DNA sequence: TGCGCCAGCAGCCAGACCGGGACTAGCGGGATGGCGCAGTTCTTC. Translation: CASSQTGTSGMAQFF. The chain links TRBV4-1 to TRBJ2-1, with 13 bases lining up with TRBD2. Germline values: CDR1 MGHRA, CDR2 YSYEKL. CDR3 size: 15 residues. V shed 3 bases, J shed 12 bases, and the junction held 8 bases outside the gene matches.

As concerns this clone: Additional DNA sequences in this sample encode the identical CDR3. The DNA for the CDR3 is TGTGCCAGCAGCTTAGGCAGGTCCACAGATACGCAGTATTTT. Residues: CASSLGRSTDTQYF. The V and J genes are TRBV11-3 and TRBJ2-3; D remains unclear. The V gene's germline CDR1 is SGHNT and CDR2 YENEEA. Deletions cut 1 base from V and 2 bases from J, with 7 bases between. The CDR3 runs to 14 residues.

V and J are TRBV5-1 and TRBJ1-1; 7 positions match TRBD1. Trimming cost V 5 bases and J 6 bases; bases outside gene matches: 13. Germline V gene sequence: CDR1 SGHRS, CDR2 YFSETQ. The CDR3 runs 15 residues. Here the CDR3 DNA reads TGCGCCAGCAGGGCGGAAGGGCAGGGGGTCTCTGAAGCTTTCTTT. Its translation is CASRAEGQGVSEAFF. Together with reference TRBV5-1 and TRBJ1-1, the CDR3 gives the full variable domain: KAGVTQTPRYLIKTRGQQVTLSCSPISGHRSVSWYQQTPGQGLQFLFEYFSETQRNKGNFPGRFSGRQFSNSRSEMNVSTLELGDSALYLCASRAEGQGVSEAFFGQGTRLTVV.

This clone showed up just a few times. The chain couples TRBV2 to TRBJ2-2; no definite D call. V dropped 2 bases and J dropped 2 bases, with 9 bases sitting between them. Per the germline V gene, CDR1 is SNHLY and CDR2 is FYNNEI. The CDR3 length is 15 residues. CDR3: CASSEPQTNTGELFF. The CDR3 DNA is TGTGCCAGCAGTGAACCTCAGACTAACACCGGGGAGCTGTTTTTT.

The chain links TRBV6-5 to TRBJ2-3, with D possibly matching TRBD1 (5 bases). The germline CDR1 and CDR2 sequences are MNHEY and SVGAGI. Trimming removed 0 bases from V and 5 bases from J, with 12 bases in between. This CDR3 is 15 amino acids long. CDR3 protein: CASSYSFQGKDTQYF. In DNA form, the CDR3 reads TGTGCCAGCAGTTACTCGTTTCAGGGAAAAGATACGCAGTATTTT.

The chain's CDR3 is CASSTLLDRENYGYTF. The CDR3 nucleotides are TGTGCCAGTAGTACCCTCCTCGACAGAGAGAACTATGGCTACACCTTC. The chain recombines TRBV19 with TRBJ1-2, with a possible D match to TRBD1 (5 bases). Germline loops: CDR1 LNHDA, CDR2 SQIVND (reference sequence). Trimming stripped 4 bases from V and 2 bases from J, with 17 bases between. The length of the CDR3 is 16 residues.

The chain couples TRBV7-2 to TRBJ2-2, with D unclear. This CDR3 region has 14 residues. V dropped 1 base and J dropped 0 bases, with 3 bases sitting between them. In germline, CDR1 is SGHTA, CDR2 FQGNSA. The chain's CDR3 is CASSLVANTGELFF. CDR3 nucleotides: TGTGCCAGCAGCTTAGTCGCGAACACCGGGGAGCTGTTTTTT.

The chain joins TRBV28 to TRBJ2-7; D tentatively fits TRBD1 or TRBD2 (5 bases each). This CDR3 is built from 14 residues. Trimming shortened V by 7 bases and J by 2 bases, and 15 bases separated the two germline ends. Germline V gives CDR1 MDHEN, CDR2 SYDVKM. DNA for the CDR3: TGTGCCAGCACCCCCTGGGGGTCAACCTACGAGCAGTACTTC. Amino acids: CASTPWGSTYEQYF.

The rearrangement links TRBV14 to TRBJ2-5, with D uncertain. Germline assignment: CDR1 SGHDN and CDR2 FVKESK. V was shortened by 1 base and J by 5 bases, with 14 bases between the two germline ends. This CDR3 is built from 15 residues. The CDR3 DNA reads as TGTGCCAGCAGCCAAGTTCGGAGAGGTTCCGAGACCCAGTACTTC. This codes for CASSQVRRGSETQYF.

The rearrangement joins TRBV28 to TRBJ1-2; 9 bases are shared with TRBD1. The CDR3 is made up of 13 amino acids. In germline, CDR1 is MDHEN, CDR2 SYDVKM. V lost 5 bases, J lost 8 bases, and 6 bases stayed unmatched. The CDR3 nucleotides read TGTGCCAGCAGTCTACAGGGGGCGCTCGGCTACACCTTC. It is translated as CASSLQGALGYTF.

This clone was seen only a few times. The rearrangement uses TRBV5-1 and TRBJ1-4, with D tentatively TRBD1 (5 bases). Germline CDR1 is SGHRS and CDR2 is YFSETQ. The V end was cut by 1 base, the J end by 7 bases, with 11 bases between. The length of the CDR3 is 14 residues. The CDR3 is CASSLSAGSEKLFF. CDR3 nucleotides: TGCGCCAGCAGCTTGTCCGCAGGGAGTGAAAAACTGTTTTTT.

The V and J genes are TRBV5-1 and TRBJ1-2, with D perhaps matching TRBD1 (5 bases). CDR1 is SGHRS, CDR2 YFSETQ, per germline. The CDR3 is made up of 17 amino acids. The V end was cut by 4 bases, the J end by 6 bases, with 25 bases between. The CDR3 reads CASSRRPRGSDMDGYTF. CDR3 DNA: TGCGCCAGCAGCCGACGTCCACGGGGCAGTGATATGGATGGCTACACCTTC. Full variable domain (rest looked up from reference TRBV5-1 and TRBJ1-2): KAGVTQTPRYLIKTRGQQVTLSCSPISGHRSVSWYQQTPGQGLQFLFEYFSETQRNKGNFPGRFSGRQFSNSRSEMNVSTLELGDSALYLCASSRRPRGSDMDGYTFGSGTRLTVV.

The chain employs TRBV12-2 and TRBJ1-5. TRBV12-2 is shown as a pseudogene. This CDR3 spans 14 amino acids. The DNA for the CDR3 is TGTGCAAGTCGCTCTGGGGGATTCAATCAGCCCCAGCATTTT. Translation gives CASRSGGFNQPQHF.

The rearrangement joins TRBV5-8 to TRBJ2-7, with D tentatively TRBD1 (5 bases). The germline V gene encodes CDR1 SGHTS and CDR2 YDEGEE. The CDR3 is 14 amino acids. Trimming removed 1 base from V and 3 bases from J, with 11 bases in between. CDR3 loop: CASSLRQGFYEQYF. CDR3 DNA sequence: TGTGCCAGCAGCTTGAGGCAGGGTTTCTACGAGCAGTACTTC. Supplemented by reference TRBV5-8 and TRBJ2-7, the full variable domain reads EAGVTQSPTHLIKTRGQQATLRCSPISGHTSVYWYQQALGLGLQFLLWYDEGEERNRGNFPPRFSGRQFPNYSSELNVNALELEDSALYLCASSLRQGFYEQYFGPGTRLTVT.

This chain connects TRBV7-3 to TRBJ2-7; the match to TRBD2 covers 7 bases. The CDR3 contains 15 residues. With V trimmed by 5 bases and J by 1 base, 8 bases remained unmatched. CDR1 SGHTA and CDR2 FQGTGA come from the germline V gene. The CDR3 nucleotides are TGTGCCAGCAGCATCGGACCAGCGGGATCCTACGAGCAGTACTTC. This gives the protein CASSIGPAGSYEQYF.

The CDR3 DNA reads TGTGCCAGCAGCCCGAACACTCTTGGAAACACCATATATTTT. It yields the protein CASSPNTLGNTIYF. The chain carries TRBV11-3 and TRBJ1-3; D gene uncertain. Between the trimmed V and J ends, which lost 5 bases and 3 bases, there was a span of 11 bases. The CDR3 totals 14 residues. CDR1 SGHNT and CDR2 YENEEA come from the germline V gene.

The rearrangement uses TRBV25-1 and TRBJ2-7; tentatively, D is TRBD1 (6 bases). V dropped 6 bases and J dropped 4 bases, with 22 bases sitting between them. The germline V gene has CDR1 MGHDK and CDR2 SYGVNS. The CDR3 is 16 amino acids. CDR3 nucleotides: TGTGCCAGCAGCCCCCCGCCAGGCCGAAGGGGGTACGAGCAGTACTTC. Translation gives CASSPPPGRRGYEQYF.

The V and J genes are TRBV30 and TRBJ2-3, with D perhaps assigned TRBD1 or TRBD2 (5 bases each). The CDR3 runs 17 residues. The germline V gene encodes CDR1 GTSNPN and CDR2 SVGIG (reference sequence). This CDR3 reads CASSQGSRDRRTDTQYF. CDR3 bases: TGTGCTTCCTCCCAAGGGAGCCGGGACCGACGCACAGATACGCAGTATTTT.

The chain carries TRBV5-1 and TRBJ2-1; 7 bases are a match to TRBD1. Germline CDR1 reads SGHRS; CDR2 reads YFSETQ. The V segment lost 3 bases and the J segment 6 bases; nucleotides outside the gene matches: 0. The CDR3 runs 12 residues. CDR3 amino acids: CASSSGGNEQFF. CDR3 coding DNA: TGCGCCAGCAGCTCAGGGGGCAATGAGCAGTTCTTC.

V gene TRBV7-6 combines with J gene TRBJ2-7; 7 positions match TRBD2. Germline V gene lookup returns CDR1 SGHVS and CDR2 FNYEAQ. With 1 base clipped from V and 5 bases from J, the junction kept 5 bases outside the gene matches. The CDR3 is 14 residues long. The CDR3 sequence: CASSLVSGGHEQYF. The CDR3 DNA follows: TGTGCCAGCAGCTTAGTATCGGGAGGCCACGAGCAGTACTTC. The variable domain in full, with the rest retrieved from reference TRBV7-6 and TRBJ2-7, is GAGVSQSPRYKVTKRGQDVALRCDPISGHVSLYWYRQALGQGPEFLTYFNYEAQQDKSGLPNDRFSAERPEGSISTLTIQRTEQRDSAMYRCASSLVSGGHEQYFGPGTRLTVT.

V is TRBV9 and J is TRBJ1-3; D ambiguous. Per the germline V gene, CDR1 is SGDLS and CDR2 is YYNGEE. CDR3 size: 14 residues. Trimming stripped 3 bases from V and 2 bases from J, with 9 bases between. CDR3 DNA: TGTGCCAGCAGCGCGGAAGGGACTGGAAACACCATATATTTT. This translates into CASSAEGTGNTIYF.

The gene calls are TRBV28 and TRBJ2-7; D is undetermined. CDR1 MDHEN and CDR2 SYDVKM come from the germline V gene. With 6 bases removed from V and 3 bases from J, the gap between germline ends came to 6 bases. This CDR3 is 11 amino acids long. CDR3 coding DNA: TGTGCCAGCAGCAAGTACTACGAGCAGTACTTC. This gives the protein CASSKYYEQYF.

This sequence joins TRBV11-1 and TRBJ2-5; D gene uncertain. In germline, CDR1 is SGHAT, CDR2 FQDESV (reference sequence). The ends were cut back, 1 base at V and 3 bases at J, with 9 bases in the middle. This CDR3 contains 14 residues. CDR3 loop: CASSLGITEETQYF. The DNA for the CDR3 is TGTGCCAGCAGCTTAGGAATAACAGAAGAGACCCAGTACTTC.

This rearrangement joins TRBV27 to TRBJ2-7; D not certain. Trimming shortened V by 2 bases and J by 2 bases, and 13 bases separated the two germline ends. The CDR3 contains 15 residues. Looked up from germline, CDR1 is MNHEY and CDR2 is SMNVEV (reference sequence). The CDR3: CASSLVGSLPYEQYF. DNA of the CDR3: TGTGCCAGCAGTTTAGTAGGTTCCCTACCCTACGAGCAGTACTTC.